This entry features one T cell receptor beta chain sequence. This clone's antigen is unknown. No qualities accompany the bases; no much larger clone lies one base away. The label giving this sample's time point can be read as: baseline before first vaccination. Vaccinee samples came from UK trials COV001 and COV002, including a single-blind randomized controlled phase 2/3 trial of AZD1222 (ChAdOx1 nCoV-19) in healthy adults. For TCRbeta chain sequencing, PBMC samples were collected from trial participants at day 0 and at day 28 after the second dose. The CDR3 spans 15 residues, from the cysteine through the phenylalanine. The kept DNA is CDR3 alone, 45 bases in frame from the first base. V lost 4 bases and J lost 7 bases; the stretch between them is 14 bases long. CDR1 MNHEY and CDR2 SMNVEV are derived from the germline V gene (reference sequence). These data belong to a study of T cell responses to AZD1222 COVID-19 vaccine (dated by TCRdb to 2020 to 2023). A note on the overall study: AZD1222 recipients with second doses at about 4 weeks or about 12 weeks were pooled, because spike-specific TCR depth and breadth did not differ between schedules. Trial participants were enrolled into age subgroups of 18-55, 56-69 and 70-plus years, which contained around 150, 29 and 61 TCR-sequenced participants, respectively. TCR sequencing was performed for about 250 trial participants, of whom some 200 were given two doses of AZD1222 and 26 were given two doses of MenACWY control vaccine. The paper's findings and limits, for the study overall: In the small 56-69-year group, the increase in depth fell short of significance, most likely because of low power. No day 14 peak-response samples were available, so repertoires were characterized only after the peak T cell response. Participants were mostly white British, with more females than males. The authors suggested clonal diversity may have been underestimated. Reportedly, close to half of the unique spike-specific TCRs recognized epitopes lying outside the regions that are mutated in the B.1.351 and B.1.1.7 variants. Conclusions about previously exposed vaccinees are limited because only six or seven AZD1222 recipients were SARS-CoV-2 seropositive at baseline. A significant rise in spike-specific TCR breadth and depth was observed after two AZD1222 doses relative to day 0 and relative to MenACWY recipients. The whole spike protein was spanned by vaccine-associated CD4 TCRs, and dominant responses were seen in regions 160-218 and 743-854.

The CDR3 regions of human TCRbeta chains were analyzed by immunosequencing. The authors' analysis ran thus. Repertoire TCRs were matched against a reference library of SARS-CoV-2-specific TCRs generated with the MIRA antigen-specificity platform. Breadth was defined as the fraction of unique TCRs that were SARS-CoV-2-associated, and depth was defined as the fraction of total T cells that were SARS-CoV-2-associated. Using the MIRA data, every spike-specific TCR was mapped to the spike region that the TCR reacted to and assigned to either a CD4 or a CD8 class. Log10-transformed breadth and depth values were compared by one-way ANOVA with Sidak's multiple comparisons tests. TCRdb obtained this table from immuneACCESS and retained in-frame rearrangements with V and J assigned. These tables miss some clones; where compared with another copy, unresolved V genes account for less than half of the shortfall, and the remainder is unexplained. The V and J calls and the clone size are those of that table, but D and trimming were determined from the DNA. The sample profile shows about 150,000 clones; 90% to 95% of them were found once. The ten largest clones take up under 4.5% of the sample.

The receptor was isolated from an adult in good health. The input for sequencing was peripheral blood, taken on day 0 of AZD1222 vaccination. The receptor chain draws on TRBV27 and TRBJ1-6; TRBD1 is a weak D gene call, 5 bases matching. The DNA sequence is as follows: TGTGCCAGCAGTTGGGACGGGGGAAAAAATTCACCCCTCCACTTT. Its coded protein is CASSWDGGKNSPLHF.